This TCR beta chain was sequenced in a study of control samples from healthy donors and cancer patients (TCRdb year 2020). The receptor library was made with the immunoSEQ multiplex PCR assay. TCRdb obtained this table from immuneACCESS and retained in-frame rearrangements with V and J assigned. These tables miss some clones; where compared with another copy, unresolved V genes account for less than half of the shortfall, and the remainder is unexplained. Here the sample has 130,000 to 150,000 clones; roughly 89% occur a single time. Around 11% of the sample goes to the ten largest clones. CDR1 and CDR2 were assigned from the germline V gene (reference sequence) as SEHNR and FQNEAQ. The germline ends are 14 bases apart after V is trimmed by 5 bases and J by 1 base. Counted from cysteine to phenylalanine, this CDR3 has 15 amino acids. Of the read, only the CDR3 DNA is kept; its 45 bases are in frame from base 1.

On this clone: What this receptor recognizes is not known. The record has no base qualities; no much larger clone is one base away.

In this chain, TRBV7-9 is recombined with TRBJ2-5; the D gene is tentatively TRBD1 or TRBD2, each matching 5 bases. The TCR originated in a man under 40 in good health. Input material: blood. The sequenced DNA: TGTGCCAGCAGCCCCCAGCAGGGACGCCAAGAGACCCAGTACTTC. This is translated as CASSPQQGRQETQYF. The full variable domain, completed from the reference TRBV7-9 and TRBJ2-5 proteins outside the CDR3, reads DTGVSQNPRHKITKRGQNVTFRCDPISEHNRLYWYRQTLGQGPEFLTYFQNEAQLEKSRLLSDRFSAERPKGSFSTLEIQRTEQGDSAMYLCASSPQQGRQETQYFGPGTRLLVL.